These 3 T cell receptor beta chains share one sample of origin, sequenced in a study of early T cells in non-severe SARS-CoV-2 infection. TCRdb itself ran the 5' RACE reads through MiXCR, one entry per CDR3 protein. The sample consists of 50,000 to 65,000 distinct CDR3 sequences, around 20% of them appearing once. Source: whole blood, taken at baseline. These receptors all stem from an adult who was a healthcare worker with PCR-confirmed SARS-CoV-2 infection or an uninfected control (not recorded which).

In its sample, this clonotype was seen a few times. The rearrangement joins TRBV7-8 to TRBJ2-2; D is perhaps TRBD2 (6 bases). V lost 1 base to trimming and J lost 2 bases, with 11 bases between them. The germline V gene has CDR1 SGHVS and CDR2 FQNEAQ. This CDR3 is 16 amino acids long. CDR3 bases: TGTGCCAGCAGCTTAGAGAACGGGGGTAACACCGGGGAGCTGTTTTTT. Protein sequence: CASSLENGGNTGELFF.

This clonotype was observed a few times. The chain is built from TRBV5-1 and TRBJ2-5; D is possibly TRBD2 (6 bases). The CDR3 loop spans 14 amino acids. The germline V gene encodes CDR1 SGHRS and CDR2 YFSETQ. The V gene lost 4 bases and the J gene lost 5 bases, with 15 bases spanning the gap. The DNA for the CDR3 is TGCGCCAGCAGCCCGGGACTCATGGGGGAGACCCAGTACTTC. This gives the protein CASSPGLMGETQYF.

This clonotype came up a few times. The genes are TRBV3-1 and TRBJ2-5; 7 nucleotides match TRBD2. The CDR3 has 15 amino acids. Trimming took 0 bases from V and 4 from J; bases not matched to a gene: 5. Germline CDR1 and CDR2: LGHDT and YNNKEL (reference sequence). The DNA of the CDR3 is TGTGCCAGCAGCCAAGAATCGGCTAGCGGAGAGACCCAGTACTTC. Its protein product is CASSQESASGETQYF.